These 25 T cell receptor beta chains were all obtained from the same sample, sequenced in a study of T cell responses to AZD1222 COVID-19 vaccine. This table comes from immunoSEQ multiplex PCR, and its TCRdb copy is limited to in-frame clones, with some not included. The repertoire holds over 100,000 clones, about nine tenths seen once, with under 3% in the top ten. Sample: peripheral blood, taken 28 days after the second AZD1222 dose. These receptor sequences come from an adult who received the AZD1222 COVID-19 vaccine.

This clone was seen a handful of times. The chain combines TRBV15 with TRBJ2-6; weak D call: TRBD2 (7 bases). The V gene's germline CDR1 is LNHNV and CDR2 YYDKDF (reference sequence). The V gene lost 0 bases and the J gene lost 1 base, with 13 bases spanning the gap. The CDR3 sequence is 18 residues long. CDR3 region: CATSRDAGAASGANVLTF. Here the CDR3 DNA reads TGTGCCACCAGCAGAGATGCGGGGGCGGCTTCTGGGGCCAACGTCCTGACTTTC.

The chain joins TRBV28 to TRBJ1-1, with D possibly matching TRBD1 (5 bases). The CDR3 length is 13 residues. Germline V gives CDR1 MDHEN, CDR2 SYDVKM. V was pared by 6 bases and J by 1 base, with 9 bases between. The CDR3 spells CASRKTENTEAFF. The CDR3 DNA reads as TGTGCCAGCAGGAAGACAGAGAACACTGAAGCTTTCTTT.

V gene TRBV19 combines with J gene TRBJ1-1; 7 bases are a match to TRBD1. The CDR3 is 14 residues long. V was clipped by 4 bases and J by 2 bases; unmatched bases: 4. From germline, CDR1 is LNHDA and CDR2 SQIVND (reference sequence). CDR3 in DNA: TGTGCCAGTAGTACTCGACAGGGAAACACTGAAGCTTTCTTT. It yields the protein CASSTRQGNTEAFF.

CDR3 sequence: CATSRESPSSYNEQFF. Here the CDR3 DNA reads TGTGCCACCAGCAGAGAAAGCCCTAGCTCCTACAATGAGCAGTTCTTC. The gene calls are TRBV15 and TRBJ2-1; D remains ambiguous. The CDR3 sequence is 16 residues long. Germline loops: CDR1 LNHNV, CDR2 YYDKDF (reference sequence). V was trimmed by 0 bases and J by 0 bases, leaving 9 bases between them. The variable domain in full, with the rest retrieved from reference TRBV15 and TRBJ2-1, is DAMVIQNPRYQVTQFGKPVTLSCSQTLNHNVMYWYQQKSSQAPKLLFHYYDKDFNNEADTPDNFQSRRPNTSFCFLDIRSPGLGDTAMYLCATSRESPSSYNEQFFGPGTRLTVL.

The chain couples TRBV3-1 (or the pseudogene TRBV3-2) to TRBJ1-4, with D possibly TRBD1 on 5 matching bases. CDR3 length: 15 residues. Between the trimmed V and J ends, which lost 5 bases and 6 bases, there was a span of 16 bases. CDR1 is LGHDT and CDR2 is YNNKEL in the germline V gene (reference sequence). The CDR3 here is CASSYQGLLDEKLFF. CDR3 DNA: TGTGCCAGCAGCTACCAGGGTCTTCTTGATGAAAAACTGTTTTTT.

The V gene is TRBV5-1, the J gene TRBJ2-7; 9 bases line up with TRBD1. The CDR3 loop spans 15 amino acids. V was pared by 0 bases and J by 2 bases, with 3 bases of the junction left unmatched. Germline V gives CDR1 SGHRS, CDR2 YFSETQ. The CDR3 protein is CASSLGTGAAYEQYF. The CDR3 DNA follows: TGCGCCAGCAGCTTGGGGACAGGGGCAGCCTACGAGCAGTACTTC.

The rearrangement joins TRBV5-6 to TRBJ1-1; no clear D gene. The V end lost 4 bases, the J end lost 11 bases, and 18 bases lay between the germline ends. CDR3 length equals 13 residues. Germline lookup yields CDR1 SGHDT and CDR2 YYEEEE. The CDR3: CASSPIFESYAFF. As DNA, the CDR3 is TGTGCCAGCAGCCCCATCTTCGAAAGTTATGCTTTCTTT.

This chain connects TRBV14 to TRBJ1-4; D is unresolved. V shed 2 bases and J shed 11 bases, with 12 bases lying between them. Germline values: CDR1 SGHDN, CDR2 FVKESK. CDR3 size: 13 residues. For the CDR3, the DNA is TGTGCCAGCAGCCAACGGCCCCTCGTCAAACTGTTTTTT. Its protein product is CASSQRPLVKLFF.

This CDR3 reads CASSLSGTSGGLQYF. The CDR3 DNA is TGTGCCAGCAGTTTAAGTGGAACTAGCGGGGGTCTTCAGTACTTC. The chain combines TRBV28 with TRBJ2-4; TRBD2 agrees at 11 bases. V shed 2 bases, J shed 11 bases, and the junction held 8 bases outside the gene matches. Germline values: CDR1 MDHEN, CDR2 SYDVKM. The CDR3 is made up of 15 amino acids.

The V gene is TRBV9, the J gene TRBJ1-5; TRBD1 might be the D (5 bases). Germline CDR1 reads SGDLS; CDR2 reads YYNGEE. Trimming stripped 4 bases from V and 1 base from J, with 15 bases between. The CDR3 spans 16 residues. The CDR3 region is CASSPGVGLSNQPQHF. In nucleotides, the CDR3 is TGTGCCAGCAGCCCGGGGGTGGGCTTAAGCAATCAGCCCCAGCATTTT.

The chain joins TRBV7-9 to TRBJ2-6; D remains unclear. The CDR3 is 15 residues long. The V end was cut by 4 bases, the J end by 0 bases, with 7 bases between. From germline, CDR1 is SEHNR and CDR2 FQNEAQ (reference sequence). The CDR3 DNA follows: TGTGCCAGCAGCTGGGGTTCCTCTGGGGCCAACGTCCTGACTTTC. Its translation: CASSWGSSGANVLTF.

This rearrangement joins TRBV29-1 to TRBJ1-1, with D possibly TRBD1 on 5 matching bases. The CDR3 sequence is 12 residues long. With 6 bases removed from V and 0 bases from J, the gap between germline ends came to 8 bases. Germline V lookup: CDR1 SQVTM, CDR2 ANQGSEA. In nucleotides, the CDR3 is TGCAGCGTCTTGACAGTGAACACTGAAGCTTTCTTT. Its translation: CSVLTVNTEAFF.

This chain links TRBV7-8 with TRBJ1-2; TRBD1 matches at 9 bases. There are 13 residues in the CDR3. CDR1 and CDR2 from the germline V gene are SGHVS and FQNEAQ. Trimming at V came to 5 bases and at J to 2 bases, leaving 0 bases not matched to a gene. The chain's CDR3 is CASSGTGNYGYTF. CDR3 nucleotides: TGTGCCAGCAGCGGGACAGGGAACTATGGCTACACCTTC.

The CDR3 here is CASSSHIGAGNTIYF. Written as DNA, the CDR3 is TGTGCCAGCAGCTCCCACATCGGGGCTGGAAACACCATATATTTT. The rearrangement uses TRBV5-8 and TRBJ1-3; D is undetermined. Trimming took 3 bases from V and 2 from J, leaving 12 bases between them. Germline V CDR1 and CDR2: SGHTS, YDEGEE. The CDR3 has 15 amino acids.

CDR3: CASSLQGGQEKLFF. CDR3 DNA sequence: TGTGCCAGCAGTCTACAGGGTGGGCAGGAAAAACTGTTTTTT. The rearrangement uses TRBV27 and TRBJ1-4, with D tentatively TRBD1 (6 bases). CDR3 length: 14 amino acids. Trimming removed 5 bases from V and 8 bases from J, with 15 bases in between. Looked up from germline, CDR1 is MNHEY and CDR2 is SMNVEV (reference sequence). The variable domain in full, with the rest retrieved from reference TRBV27 and TRBJ1-4, is EAQVTQNPRYLITVTGKKLTVTCSQNMNHEYMSWYRQDPGLGLRQIYYSMNVEVTDKGDVPEGYKVSRKEKRNFPLILESPSPNQTSLYFCASSLQGGQEKLFFGSGTQLSVL.

The rearrangement uses TRBV11-2 and TRBJ2-3; D gene ambiguous. CDR3 length: 17 amino acids. V shed 6 bases and J shed 0 bases, with 19 bases lying between them. Germline V gene sequence: CDR1 SGHAT, CDR2 FQNNGV. CDR3 loop: CASSPLGIIRSTDTQYF. The CDR3 coding sequence is TGTGCCAGCAGTCCACTGGGGATCATAAGGAGCACAGATACGCAGTATTTT.

This chain connects TRBV28 to TRBJ1-1; TRBD1 is a possible D gene (5 bases). The CDR3 runs to 10 residues. V shed 10 bases and J shed 11 bases, with 14 bases lying between them. Germline loops: CDR1 MDHEN, CDR2 SYDVKM. CDR3 region: CATEGGAAFF. The CDR3 nucleotides read TGTGCCACCGAGGGAGGGGCTGCTTTCTTT.

For this clone: Germline is not matched at one junction end, which may reflect a read error. The genes are TRBV12-3 or TRBV12-4 and TRBJ1-1; D is uncertain. This CDR3 region has 13 residues. The CDR3: CASNLVAEGEAFF. The CDR3 DNA reads TGTGCCAGCAATTTAGTAGCAGAAGGGGAAGCTTTCTTT.

The chain links TRBV19 to TRBJ1-5; D might be TRBD1 (6 bases). This CDR3 contains 13 residues. V was clipped by 3 bases and J by 7 bases, with 10 bases between them. The germline V gene has CDR1 LNHDA and CDR2 SQIVND (reference sequence). CDR3 in DNA: TGTGCCAGTAGTATCCGGGACATCCAGCCCCAGCATTTT. It yields the protein CASSIRDIQPQHF.

This chain connects TRBV18 to TRBJ2-3; D tentatively reads TRBD1 or TRBD2 (5 bases each). Germline V gene lookup returns CDR1 KGHSH and CDR2 LQKENI. The V gene lost 2 bases and the J gene lost 6 bases, with 18 bases spanning the gap. The length of the CDR3 is 16 residues. The CDR3 nucleotides read TGTGCCAGCTCACCATTCCGGGGCAGACGCGCGGATACGCAGTATTTT. Encoded protein: CASSPFRGRRADTQYF.

This chain links TRBV14 with TRBJ2-3, with 8 bases matching TRBD2. Germline V gene data show CDR1 as SGHDN and CDR2 as FVKESK. The CDR3 totals 17 residues. Unmatched junction bases numbered 16, after V lost 5 bases and J lost 6 bases. The CDR3 spells CASSFHAGGGSPDTQYF. CDR3 in DNA: TGTGCCAGCAGCTTCCACGCGGGCGGGGGGTCCCCTGATACGCAGTATTTT.

The chain is built from TRBV6-2 or TRBV6-3 and TRBJ2-7; D remains ambiguous. V lost 2 bases, J lost 3 bases, and 5 bases lay in between. Germline CDR1 reads MNHEY; CDR2 reads SVGEGT. The CDR3 covers 12 residues. CDR3 protein: CASSYPSYEQYF. DNA of the CDR3: TGTGCCAGCAGTTACCCCAGCTACGAGCAGTACTTC.

CDR3 amino acids: CASSTGRETQYF. The CDR3 DNA is TGTGCCAGTAGTACAGGGAGAGAGACCCAGTACTTC. V is TRBV19 and J is TRBJ2-5; D possibly matches TRBD1 or TRBD2 (5 bases each). This CDR3 is built from 12 residues. Trimming cost V 4 bases and J 4 bases, with 7 bases left between them. Germline CDR1 and CDR2: LNHDA and SQIVND (reference sequence).

This chain links TRBV19 with TRBJ1-5; D not certain. The length of the CDR3 is 13 residues. Per germline, CDR1 LNHDA and CDR2 SQIVND (reference sequence). Trimming took off 4 bases at V and 6 bases at J, with 10 bases between the two ends. CDR3 nucleotides: TGTGCCAGTAGTACCCAAGCGGGTCAGCCCCAGCATTTT. Protein product: CASSTQAGQPQHF.

The chain employs TRBV19 and TRBJ1-5; D is possibly TRBD1 (6 bases). Trimming removed 3 bases from V and 0 bases from J, with 9 bases in between. Germline values: CDR1 LNHDA, CDR2 SQIVND (reference sequence). The CDR3 is 15 amino acids. The CDR3: CASSIVGASNQPQHF. The CDR3 DNA is TGTGCCAGTAGTATCGTGGGGGCTAGCAATCAGCCCCAGCATTTT.